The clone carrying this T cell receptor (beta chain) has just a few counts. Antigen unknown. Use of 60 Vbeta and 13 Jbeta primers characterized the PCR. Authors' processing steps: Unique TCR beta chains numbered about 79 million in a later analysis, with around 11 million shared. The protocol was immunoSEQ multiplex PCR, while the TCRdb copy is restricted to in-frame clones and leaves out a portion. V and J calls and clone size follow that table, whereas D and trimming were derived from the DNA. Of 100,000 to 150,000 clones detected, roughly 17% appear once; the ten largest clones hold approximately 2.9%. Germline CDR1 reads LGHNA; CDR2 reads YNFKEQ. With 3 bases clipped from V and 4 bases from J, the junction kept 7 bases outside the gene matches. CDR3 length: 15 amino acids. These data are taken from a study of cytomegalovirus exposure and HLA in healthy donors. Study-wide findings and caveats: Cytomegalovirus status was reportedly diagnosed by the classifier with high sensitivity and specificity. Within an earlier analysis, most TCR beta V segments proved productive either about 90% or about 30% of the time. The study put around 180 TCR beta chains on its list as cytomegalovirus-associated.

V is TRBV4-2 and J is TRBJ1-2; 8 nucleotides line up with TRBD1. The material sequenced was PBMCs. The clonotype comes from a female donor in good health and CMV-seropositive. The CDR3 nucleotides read TGTGCCAGCAGCCACCCGGGACAGGAGAGCTATGGCTACACCTTC. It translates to CASSHPGQESYGYTF.